This TCR beta chain stems from a study of pediatric ulcerative colitis. Rectal tissue came from one to two pinch biopsies taken at colonoscopy. The CDR3 has 13 amino acids. Per the germline V gene, CDR1 is SGHDN and CDR2 is FVKESK. The V end lost 1 base, the J end lost 4 bases, and 7 bases lay between the germline ends. Repertoires were generated with immunoSEQ multiplex PCR, while TCRdb's copy carries only in-frame clones and drops some. Here the sample spans 30,000 to 40,000 clones, around 80% being singletons. The chain links TRBV14 to TRBJ1-1; the D is unclear. The clonotype comes from a boy aged 5-17 years with mild ulcerative colitis. Sequencing was done on a sample of gut tissue. This CDR3 reads CASSQVRLTEAFF. The CDR3 nucleotides read TGTGCCAGCAGCCAAGTAAGGCTCACTGAAGCTTTCTTT. The variable domain in full, completed from reference TRBV14 and TRBJ1-1, reads EAGVTQFPSHSVIEKGQTVTLRCDPISGHDNLYWYRRVMGKEIKFLLHFVKESKQDESGMPNNRFLAERTGGTYSTLKVQPAELEDSGVYFCASSQVRLTEAFFGQGTRLTVV.